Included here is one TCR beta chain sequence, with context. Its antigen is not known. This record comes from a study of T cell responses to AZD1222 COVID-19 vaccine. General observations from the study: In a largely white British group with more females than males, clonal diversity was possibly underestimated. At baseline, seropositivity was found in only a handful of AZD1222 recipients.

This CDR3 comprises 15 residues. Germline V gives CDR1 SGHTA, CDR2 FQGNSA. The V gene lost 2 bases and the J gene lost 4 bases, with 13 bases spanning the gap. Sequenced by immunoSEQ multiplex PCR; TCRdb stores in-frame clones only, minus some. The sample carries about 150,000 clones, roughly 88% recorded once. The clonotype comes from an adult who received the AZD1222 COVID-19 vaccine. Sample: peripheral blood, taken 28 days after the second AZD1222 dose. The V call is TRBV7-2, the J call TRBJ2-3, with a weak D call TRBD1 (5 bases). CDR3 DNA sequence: TGTGCCAGCAGCTTACAGGGCTGGGGCCCAGATACGCAGTATTTT. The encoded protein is CASSLQGWGPDTQYF.